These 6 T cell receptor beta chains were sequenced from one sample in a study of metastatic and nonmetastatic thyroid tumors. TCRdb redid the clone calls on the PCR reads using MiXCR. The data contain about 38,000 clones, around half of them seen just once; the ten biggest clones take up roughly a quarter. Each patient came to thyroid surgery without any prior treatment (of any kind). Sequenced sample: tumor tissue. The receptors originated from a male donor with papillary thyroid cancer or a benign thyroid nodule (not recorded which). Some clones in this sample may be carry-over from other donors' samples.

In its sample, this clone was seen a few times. CDR3 sequence (DNA): TGTGCCAGCAGCCGGGACAGGGCCTACGAGCAGTACTTC. Translating it yields CASSRDRAYEQYF. The V call is TRBV28, the J call TRBJ2-7; the match to TRBD1 covers 9 bases. The J segment lost 2 bases and the V segment lost 6 bases, leaving 2 bases of the junction unmatched. Germline V gives CDR1 MDHEN, CDR2 SYDVKM. This CDR3 region has 13 residues.

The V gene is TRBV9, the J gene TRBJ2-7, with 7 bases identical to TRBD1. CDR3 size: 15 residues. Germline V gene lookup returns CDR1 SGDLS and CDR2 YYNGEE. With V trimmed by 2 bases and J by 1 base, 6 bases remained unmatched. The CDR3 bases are TGTGCCAGCAGCGTCCAAGGGGGCCCATCCTACGAGCAGTACTTC. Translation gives CASSVQGGPSYEQYF.

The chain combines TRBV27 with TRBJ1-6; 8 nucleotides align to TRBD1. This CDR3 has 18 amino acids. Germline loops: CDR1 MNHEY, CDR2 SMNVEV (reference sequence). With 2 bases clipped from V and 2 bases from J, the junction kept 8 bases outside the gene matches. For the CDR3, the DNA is TGTGCCAGCAGTTTAGGGGACAGGTTGGGACCCTATAATTCACCCCTCCACTTT. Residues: CASSLGDRLGPYNSPLHF.

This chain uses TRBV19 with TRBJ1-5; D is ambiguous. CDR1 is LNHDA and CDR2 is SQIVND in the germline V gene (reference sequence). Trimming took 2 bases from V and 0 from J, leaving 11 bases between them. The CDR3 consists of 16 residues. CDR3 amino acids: CASSITDGPSNQPQHF. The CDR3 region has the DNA TGTGCCAGTAGTATAACGGACGGGCCTAGCAATCAGCCCCAGCATTTT.

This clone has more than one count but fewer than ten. CDR3 loop: CASSALPTGQHTYEQYF. As DNA, the CDR3 is TGTGCCAGCAGTGCCCTCCCGACAGGGCAACACACCTACGAGCAGTACTTC. The rearrangement joins TRBV6-1 to TRBJ2-7; 7 bases fit TRBD1. The junction had 14 bases not matched to a gene; V was cut back by 4 bases and J by 2 bases. The CDR3 sequence is 17 residues long. Germline loops: CDR1 MNHNS, CDR2 SASEGT.

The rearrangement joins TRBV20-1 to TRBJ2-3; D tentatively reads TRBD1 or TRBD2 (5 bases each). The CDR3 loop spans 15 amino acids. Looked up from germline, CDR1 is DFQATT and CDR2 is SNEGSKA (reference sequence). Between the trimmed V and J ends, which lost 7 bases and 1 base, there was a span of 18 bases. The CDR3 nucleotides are TGCAGTGTCAGACCCAGGGTGGGGGGCACAGATACGCAGTATTTT. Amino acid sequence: CSVRPRVGGTDTQYF.